One and the same sample provided the 25 T cell receptor beta chains below, sequenced in a study of radiotherapy plus CTLA-4 blockade in lung cancer. This table comes from immunoSEQ multiplex PCR, and its TCRdb copy is limited to in-frame clones, with some not included. This table holds fewer than 140,000 clones, 70% to 90% found once. The input for sequencing was peripheral blood, taken from a patient treated with radiotherapy plus ipilimumab. The receptors shown here come from a human donor with non-small cell lung cancer that progressed on radiotherapy plus ipilimumab. Some clones in this sample may be carry-over from other donors' samples.

The chain is built from TRBV4-2 and TRBJ1-5, with a possible D match to TRBD1 (5 bases). This CDR3 is built from 16 residues. The germline V gene encodes CDR1 LGHNA and CDR2 YNFKEQ. V lost 4 bases and J lost 2, with 15 bases in between. CDR3 sequence reads: CASSPRDPSGNQPQHF. The CDR3 region has the DNA TGTGCCAGCAGCCCCCGGGACCCTAGTGGCAATCAGCCCCAGCATTTT.

This sequence joins TRBV7-8 and TRBJ2-7, with 9 bases fitting TRBD2. The CDR3 is 14 residues long. V lost 7 bases and J lost 0; bases outside the gene matches: 4. Looked up from germline, CDR1 is SGHVS and CDR2 is FQNEAQ. The chain's CDR3 is CASMRGGSSYEQYF. CDR3 DNA sequence: TGTGCCAGCATGCGGGGGGGGAGCTCCTACGAGCAGTACTTC. Combining the CDR3 with reference TRBV7-8 and TRBJ2-7 gives the whole variable domain GAGVSQSPRYKVAKRGQDVALRCDPISGHVSLFWYQQALGQGPEFLTYFQNEAQLDKSGLPSDRFFAERPEGSVSTLKIQRTQQEDSAVYLCASMRGGSSYEQYFGPGTRLTVT.

V usage is TRBV23-1 and J usage is TRBJ2-3, with 7 bases aligning to TRBD1. TRBV23-1 is noted as an ORF with a role that remains uncertain. The V segment lost 2 bases and the J segment 0 bases; nucleotides outside the gene matches: 5. This CDR3 has 16 residues. DNA of the CDR3: TGCGCCAGCAGTCAACGGGACAGCGAAAGCACAGATACGCAGTATTTT. Protein product: CASSQRDSESTDTQYF.

The chain carries TRBV7-6 and TRBJ2-5; 8 bases fit TRBD1. V was clipped by 4 bases and J by 5 bases; unmatched bases: 9. Per germline, CDR1 SGHVS and CDR2 FNYEAQ. The CDR3 contains 15 residues. This chain's CDR3 is CASSYIGTGRETQYF. CDR3 sequence (DNA): TGTGCCAGCAGCTATATCGGGACAGGAAGGGAGACCCAGTACTTC.

This clone was counted a single time. The chain links TRBV5-4 to TRBJ2-2; D not resolved. Deletions cut 0 bases from V and 4 bases from J, with 13 bases between. Looked up from germline, CDR1 is SGHNT and CDR2 is YYREEE (reference sequence). This CDR3 contains 16 residues. In DNA, the CDR3 is TGTGCCAGCAGCTTGGACGGACGGGCCCGCACCGGGGAGCTGTTTTTT. It codes for CASSLDGRARTGELFF.

The chain combines TRBV18 with TRBJ2-5; TRBD1 is a possible D gene (5 bases). This CDR3 contains 14 residues. V shed 1 base and J shed 5 bases, with 11 bases lying between them. Germline values: CDR1 KGHSH, CDR2 LQKENI. CDR3 amino acids: CASSPRAGMETQYF. The CDR3 region has the DNA TGTGCCAGCTCACCACGGGCAGGGATGGAGACCCAGTACTTC.

The rearrangement links TRBV5-1 to TRBJ2-5, with unresolved D. The ends were cut back, 2 bases at V and 1 base at J, with 6 bases in the middle. The CDR3 is 13 amino acids. CDR1 and CDR2 (germline): SGHRS, YFSETQ. The CDR3, as DNA: TGCGCCAGCAGCTTCGGCACCCAAGAGACCCAGTACTTC. Its translation: CASSFGTQETQYF.

This chain links TRBV19 with TRBJ1-5; 8 bases are shared with TRBD1. The germline CDR1 and CDR2 sequences are LNHDA and SQIVND (reference sequence). This CDR3 has 14 residues. V gave up 8 bases and J gave up 3 bases; unmatched junction bases: 6. CDR3 DNA sequence: TGTGCCAGTCAGACAGGGGCCTACAATCAGCCCCAGCATTTT. Translated: CASQTGAYNQPQHF.

This clone was picked up a small number of times. The rearrangement joins TRBV18 to TRBJ2-3; D unresolved. This CDR3 region has 13 residues. V gave up 2 bases and J gave up 6 bases, with 9 bases separating them. Germline CDR1 is KGHSH and CDR2 is LQKENI. CDR3 residues: CASSPTTGDTQYF. The CDR3 DNA follows: TGTGCCAGCTCACCAACGACGGGTGATACGCAGTATTTT.

The V call is TRBV2, the J call TRBJ2-2; a weak D match, TRBD1 (5 bases). From germline, CDR1 is SNHLY and CDR2 FYNNEI. CDR3 length equals 15 residues. The V end was cut by 3 bases, the J end by 6 bases, with 14 bases between. Written as DNA, the CDR3 is TGTGCCAGCAGTGACGACAGAAACTCGCCCGGGGAGCTGTTTTTT. This gives the protein CASSDDRNSPGELFF.

The chain has TRBV10-3 and TRBJ2-1, with D perhaps matching TRBD1 (6 bases). Trimming cost V 10 bases and J 2 bases, with 15 bases left between them. Germline V CDR1 and CDR2: ENHRY, SYGVKD. The CDR3 spans 14 residues. CDR3 residues: CATKPGQTYNEQFF. The CDR3 region has the DNA TGTGCCACCAAGCCGGGACAAACCTACAATGAGCAGTTCTTC.

V is TRBV7-2 and J is TRBJ1-2; no definite D call. Germline CDR1 SGHTA, CDR2 FQGNSA. Between the trimmed V and J ends, which lost 5 bases and 3 bases, there was a span of 13 bases. The CDR3 runs to 14 residues. The CDR3 DNA reads TGTGCCAGCAGCCCCTGGGAGGACCACTATGGCTACACCTTC. Its translation is CASSPWEDHYGYTF.

This clone was detected only a few times. The genes are TRBV11-2 and TRBJ2-5; D not certain. Trimming took 5 bases from V and 7 from J, leaving 8 bases between them. CDR3 length: 11 residues. Germline V CDR1 and CDR2: SGHAT, FQNNGV. CDR3 loop: CASSSLWTQYF. CDR3 nucleotide sequence: TGTGCCAGCAGCAGCCTGTGGACCCAGTACTTC.

Notes on this clone: One end of the junction varies from germline; a read error may be responsible. The chain carries TRBV7-7 and TRBJ1-1, with D possibly TRBD1 on 5 matching bases. The CDR3 totals 15 residues. The germline gives CDR1 SSHAT, CDR2 FNYEAQ (reference sequence). The DNA of the CDR3 is TGTGCTAGCAGCAGTTGGGGGGGGGAGAACACTGAAGCTTTCTTT. This encodes CASSSWGGENTEAFF.

The V call is TRBV30, the J call TRBJ1-5; D is perhaps TRBD1 (6 bases). Trimming shortened V by 4 bases and J by 4 bases, and 26 bases separated the two germline ends. CDR3 size: 18 residues. Germline V gene lookup returns CDR1 GTSNPN and CDR2 SVGIG (reference sequence). CDR3 region: CAWNGGPRGTSRNQPQHF. CDR3 DNA sequence: TGTGCCTGGAATGGGGGTCCTCGGGGGACATCAAGGAATCAGCCCCAGCATTTT.

This sequence joins TRBV7-2 and TRBJ1-3; D ambiguous. Germline V gene lookup returns CDR1 SGHTA and CDR2 FQGNSA. CDR3 length: 17 residues. V was clipped by 4 bases and J by 0 bases, with 16 bases between them. The CDR3 coding sequence is TGTGCCAGCAGCTATCGGGGATCCCCATTCTCTGGAAACACCATATATTTT. Translating gives CASSYRGSPFSGNTIYF.

The V and J genes are TRBV9 and TRBJ2-7; D ambiguous. V gave up 2 bases and J gave up 0 bases, with 6 bases separating them. The CDR3 totals 13 residues. Germline assignment: CDR1 SGDLS and CDR2 YYNGEE. CDR3 in DNA: TGTGCCAGCAGCGTGGGAAGCTCCTACGAGCAGTACTTC. Amino acid sequence: CASSVGSSYEQYF.

As regards this clone: The same CDR3 is also encoded by other DNA sequences in this sample. This sequence joins TRBV5-1 and TRBJ1-2, with 9 bases fitting TRBD1. V shed 0 bases, J shed 3 bases, and the junction held 0 bases outside the gene matches. The CDR3 sequence is 14 residues long. Germline assignment: CDR1 SGHRS and CDR2 YFSETQ. The CDR3 region is CASSLGQGDYGYTF. DNA for the CDR3: TGCGCCAGCAGCTTGGGACAGGGGGACTATGGCTACACCTTC.

This chain joins TRBV6-1 and TRBJ2-2; 12 nucleotides agree with TRBD2. The V and J ends lost 9 bases and 6 bases, in that order; junction bases with no gene match: 8. The CDR3 length is 15 residues. The germline V gene encodes CDR1 MNHNS and CDR2 SASEGT. The CDR3 protein is CASELAGGLAGELFF. The CDR3 nucleotides read TGTGCCAGTGAACTAGCGGGGGGCCTGGCCGGGGAGCTGTTTTTT.

This sequence joins TRBV5-1 and TRBJ2-5; 8 bases agree with TRBD1. This CDR3 spans 17 amino acids. V was clipped by 0 bases and J by 9 bases; unmatched bases: 16. Germline V gene sequence: CDR1 SGHRS, CDR2 YFSETQ. The CDR3 DNA follows: TGCGCCAGCAGCTTGGGACAGGGGTCGGACGGTGCGGAAGCCCAGTACTTC. Translating gives CASSLGQGSDGAEAQYF.

This clone was seen once. The V gene is TRBV9, the J gene TRBJ1-1; D gene ambiguous. Germline values: CDR1 SGDLS, CDR2 YYNGEE. The CDR3 contains 12 residues. The germline V and J ends were trimmed by 7 bases and 1 base, with 8 bases remaining between them. The CDR3 sequence: CASRGRNTEAFF. CDR3 DNA: TGTGCCAGCCGAGGTCGGAACACTGAAGCTTTCTTT.

The chain is built from TRBV7-8 and TRBJ1-2, with a tentative D call TRBD1 (6 bases). Looked up from germline, CDR1 is SGHVS and CDR2 is FQNEAQ. V was trimmed by 1 base and J by 4 bases, leaving 10 bases between them. This CDR3 spans 14 amino acids. The CDR3 region has the DNA TGTGCCAGCAGCTTAGGCGGGGACACCTATGGCTACACCTTC. Its translation is CASSLGGDTYGYTF.

The chain employs TRBV5-1 and TRBJ2-3; no clear D gene. V was clipped by 4 bases and J by 0 bases, with 6 bases between them. CDR1 is SGHRS, CDR2 YFSETQ, per germline. This CDR3 has 13 residues. CDR3 in DNA: TGCGCCAGCAGCCAGGACAGCACAGATACGCAGTATTTT. Translation gives CASSQDSTDTQYF.

This clone was seen only a few times. CDR3 sequence reads: CASSNSGTEAFF. The CDR3 DNA reads as TGTGCCAGCAGCAACTCCGGCACTGAAGCTTTCTTT. The chain employs TRBV2 and TRBJ1-1, with D hard to call. Germline V gene sequence: CDR1 SNHLY, CDR2 FYNNEI. V was clipped by 6 bases and J by 4 bases, with 9 bases between them. The CDR3 extends over 12 amino acids.

The chain has TRBV11-2 and TRBJ2-7; D not resolved. This CDR3 contains 14 residues. With 1 base removed from V and 2 bases from J, the gap between germline ends came to 9 bases. CDR1 and CDR2 from the germline V gene are SGHAT and FQNNGV. Here the CDR3 reads CASSLAPGAYEQYF. In DNA form, the CDR3 reads TGTGCCAGCAGCTTAGCCCCAGGAGCCTACGAGCAGTACTTC.